This T cell receptor (beta chain) was recorded in a study of cytomegalovirus exposure and HLA in healthy donors. Study-wide points: About 87% or about 30% of the time was how often most TCR beta V segments were productive, according to an earlier analysis.

PCR used 60 Vbeta primers and 13 Jbeta primers. TCRdb's table, derived via immunoSEQ multiplex PCR, lists solely in-frame clones and lacks some. The sample yields 81,000 or so clones, more than 70% seen once. On this clone: The target antigen is unknown.

Germline V gene lookup returns CDR1 MRHNA and CDR2 SNTAGT. Trimming took 3 bases from V and 1 from J, leaving 12 bases between them. CDR3 length equals 15 residues. This chain uses TRBV6-4 with TRBJ1-1; D gene ambiguous. The origin of this receptor is a man aged 60-69 years in good health and CMV-seronegative. Sequencing was done on a sample of PBMCs. In DNA, the CDR3 is TGTGCCAGCAGTGAGCAGGCAGGCTCGAACACTGAAGCTTTCTTT. This codes for CASSEQAGSNTEAFF.